These 29 T cell receptor beta chains were all obtained from the same sample, sequenced in a study of shared T cell receptors in the human thymus. Assay: immunoSEQ multiplex PCR; the TCRdb copy retains only in-frame clones and omits some. Among hundreds of thousands of clones listed, around 87% were seen once. The same specimen was also included in a second study, on human thymus T cells.

Sequencing was carried out using thymocytes. These TCRs come from a boy under two years old with a congenital heart defect.

This clone is a singleton in its sample. The chain couples TRBV11-2 to TRBJ2-7, with TRBD2 as a possible D gene (6 bases). V lost 0 bases and J lost 8, with 11 bases in between. In germline, CDR1 is SGHAT, CDR2 FQNNGV. CDR3 length equals 13 residues. CDR3 region: CASSLETSLKQYF. The CDR3 DNA follows: TGTGCCAGCAGCTTAGAGACTAGTCTTAAGCAGTACTTC.

V usage is TRBV28 and J usage is TRBJ1-5; 7 positions match TRBD1. This CDR3 spans 15 amino acids. J gave up 4 bases and V 5 bases, and 8 bases lay outside the gene matches. Per the germline V gene, CDR1 is MDHEN and CDR2 is SYDVKM. The DNA for the CDR3 is TGTGCCAGCAGTCCTTACAGGGGATGGAATCAGCCCCAGCATTTT. Translating gives CASSPYRGWNQPQHF.

This chain links TRBV9 with TRBJ2-7; TRBD2 matches 8 bases. The germline V gene has CDR1 SGDLS and CDR2 YYNGEE. This CDR3 contains 15 residues. Unmatched junction bases numbered 8, after V lost 4 bases and J lost 2 bases. The CDR3 sequence: CASSPPAGGPYEQYF. CDR3 nucleotide sequence: TGTGCCAGCAGCCCTCCGGCGGGAGGCCCCTACGAGCAGTACTTC.

The chain joins TRBV27 to TRBJ2-7; possibly TRBD1 for D (6 bases). The CDR3 is made up of 14 amino acids. Deletions cut 8 bases from V and 0 bases from J, with 14 bases between. Germline V gene lookup returns CDR1 MNHEY and CDR2 SMNVEV (reference sequence). For the CDR3, the DNA is TGTGCCAGCGGGCGACAGGACCTCTCCTACGAGCAGTACTTC. Translated: CASGRQDLSYEQYF.

J is TRBJ2-5 and V is TRBV7-9; TRBD2 aligns across 10 bases. Germline loops: CDR1 SEHNR, CDR2 FQNEAQ (reference sequence). The trim removed 5 bases at V and 4 bases at J, leaving 13 bases unmatched. The CDR3 is made up of 17 amino acids. DNA for the CDR3: TGTGCCAGCAGCCAAGAGGGGCTAGCGGGAGTCCCAGAGACCCAGTACTTC. Its protein is CASSQEGLAGVPETQYF. Combining the CDR3 with reference TRBV7-9 and TRBJ2-5 gives the whole variable domain DTGVSQNPRHKITKRGQNVTFRCDPISEHNRLYWYRQTLGQGPEFLTYFQNEAQLEKSRLLSDRFSAERPKGSFSTLEIQRTEQGDSAMYLCASSQEGLAGVPETQYFGPGTRLLVL.

The rearrangement links TRBV19 to TRBJ2-3; 11 bases agree with TRBD2. Trimming took 0 bases from V and 3 from J; bases not matched to a gene: 5. The CDR3 sequence is 17 residues long. Looked up from germline, CDR1 is LNHDA and CDR2 is SQIVND (reference sequence). The CDR3 DNA reads TGTGCCAGTAGTATAGATCAGTCTAGCGGGAGGACAGATACGCAGTATTTT. Translation gives CASSIDQSSGRTDTQYF. Complete variable domain (other parts from reference TRBV19 and TRBJ2-3): DGGITQSPKYLFRKEGQNVTLSCEQNLNHDAMYWYRQDPGQGLRLIYYSQIVNDFQKGDIAEGYSVSREKKESFPLTVTSAQKNPTAFYLCASSIDQSSGRTDTQYFGPGTRLTVL.

The chain is built from TRBV4-1 and TRBJ2-4; 7 bases match TRBD2. Germline V CDR1 and CDR2: MGHRA, YSYEKL. V was clipped by 0 bases and J by 9 bases; unmatched bases: 2. The CDR3 loop spans 13 amino acids. CDR3 bases: TGCGCCAGCAGCCAAGATTGCGGGAGCATTCAGTACTTC. Its translation is CASSQDCGSIQYF.

The rearrangement uses TRBV4-3 and TRBJ1-1; no firm D call. Between the trimmed V and J ends, which lost 2 bases and 4 bases, there was a span of 14 bases. CDR3 length equals 15 residues. Germline values: CDR1 LGHNA, CDR2 YSLEER. The CDR3 here is CASSQNLGRITEAFF. CDR3 nucleotides: TGCGCCAGCAGCCAAAATCTGGGCCGTATCACTGAAGCTTTCTTT.

The chain joins TRBV27 to TRBJ1-2; 11 positions agree with TRBD1. Germline CDR1 MNHEY, CDR2 SMNVEV (reference sequence). Germline trimming cut 1 base from V and 4 bases from J; bases unmatched to any gene: 2. This CDR3 is built from 15 residues. The CDR3 nucleotides read TGTGCCAGCAGTTTATTGGGACAGGGGGTCTATGGCTACACCTTC. It translates to CASSLLGQGVYGYTF.

This chain connects TRBV28 to TRBJ2-6; TRBD1 matches 8 bases. After removal of 1 base from V and 5 bases from J, the junction contained 4 bases not matched to a gene. Per germline, CDR1 MDHEN and CDR2 SYDVKM. The length of the CDR3 is 16 residues. CDR3 amino acids: CASSLFGTGWANVLTF. For the CDR3, the DNA is TGTGCCAGCAGTTTATTCGGGACAGGTTGGGCCAACGTCCTGACTTTC.

V usage is TRBV10-2 and J usage is TRBJ1-1; the match to TRBD1 covers 7 bases. The ends lost 8 bases at V and 3 bases at J; junction bases unmatched: 12. Germline loops: CDR1 WSHSY, CDR2 SAAADI. CDR3 length equals 15 residues. CDR3: CASAEYTGEDTEAFF. The DNA for the CDR3 is TGCGCCAGCGCCGAGTACACAGGGGAAGACACTGAAGCTTTCTTT.

This clone was seen a few times. The chain uses TRBV6-1 and TRBJ2-3, with 10 bases matching TRBD2. Germline CDR1 is MNHNS and CDR2 is SASEGT. CDR3 size: 19 residues. After removal of 3 bases from V and 2 bases from J, the junction contained 14 bases not matched to a gene. The chain's CDR3 is CASSDTLAGDMIVTDTQYF. Here the CDR3 DNA reads TGTGCCAGCAGTGATACCCTAGCGGGGGACATGATCGTCACAGATACGCAGTATTTT.

The chain joins TRBV27 to TRBJ2-7, with D tentatively TRBD2 (6 bases). Looked up from germline, CDR1 is MNHEY and CDR2 is SMNVEV (reference sequence). This CDR3 has 14 amino acids. V was trimmed by 3 bases and J by 2 bases, leaving 11 bases between them. The CDR3 reads CASSLGGFAYEQYF. The CDR3 DNA follows: TGTGCCAGCAGTTTGGGGGGTTTCGCCTACGAGCAGTACTTC.

This chain connects TRBV18 to TRBJ2-3; TRBD2 agrees at 12 bases. This CDR3 is 19 amino acids long. Germline loops: CDR1 KGHSH, CDR2 LQKENI. The J segment lost 1 base and the V segment lost 0 bases, leaving 8 bases of the junction unmatched. CDR3 amino acids: CASSPPEPPSGRGTDTQYF. In DNA form, the CDR3 reads TGTGCCAGCTCACCACCGGAGCCCCCTAGCGGGAGGGGCACAGATACGCAGTATTTT.

The chain links TRBV18 to TRBJ2-1; D is perhaps TRBD1 (6 bases). The ends were cut back, 10 bases at V and 6 bases at J, with 16 bases in the middle. CDR3 length: 13 residues. The germline V gene encodes CDR1 KGHSH and CDR2 LQKENI. The CDR3 DNA follows: TGTGCCACCCCAGGGGATAGGATCAATGAGCAGTTCTTC. Its translation: CATPGDRINEQFF.

The rearrangement joins TRBV6-5 to TRBJ1-2; D is perhaps TRBD1 (5 bases). The ends were cut back, 2 bases at V and 8 bases at J, with 12 bases in the middle. Germline V gene sequence: CDR1 MNHEY, CDR2 SVGAGI. The CDR3 consists of 13 residues. The CDR3 loop reads CASSYLRQWGYTF. The CDR3 nucleotides are TGTGCCAGCAGTTACCTGAGACAGTGGGGCTACACCTTC.

This clone was detected only once. The rearrangement links TRBV6-5 to TRBJ2-7, with D possibly being TRBD2 (6 bases). The CDR3 runs 12 residues. In germline, CDR1 is MNHEY, CDR2 SVGAGI. Trimming took off 6 bases at V and 3 bases at J, with 9 bases between the two ends. CDR3 region: CASRGTLYEQYF. The CDR3 DNA is TGTGCCAGCAGAGGGACTCTCTACGAGCAGTACTTC.

J is TRBJ2-2 and V is TRBV28, with D possibly TRBD2 on 5 matching bases. Trimming took 0 bases from V and 0 from J, leaving 11 bases between them. This CDR3 region has 17 residues. From germline, CDR1 is MDHEN and CDR2 SYDVKM. For the CDR3, the DNA is TGTGCCAGCAGTTTATGGAGGGAATTGTCGAACACCGGGGAGCTGTTTTTT. Its protein is CASSLWRELSNTGELFF. Full variable domain (missing parts from reference TRBV28 and TRBJ2-2): DVKVTQSSRYLVKRTGEKVFLECVQDMDHENMFWYRQDPGLGLRLIYFSYDVKMKEKGDIPEGYSVSREKKERFSLILESASTNQTSMYLCASSLWRELSNTGELFFGEGSRLTVL.

Details on this clone: At one boundary the junction diverges from the germline segment, which might be a read error. The rearrangement joins TRBV7-7 to TRBJ1-5; 7 bases line up with TRBD1. From germline, CDR1 is SSHAT and CDR2 FNYEAQ (reference sequence). This CDR3 contains 20 residues. Written as DNA, the CDR3 is TGTGCTAGCAGCTTTAACAGGGGTAATTCTTTTTCCTTTAGCAATCAGCCCCAGCATTTT. Translating it yields CASSFNRGNSFSFSNQPQHF.

This clone showed up just once. The chain joins TRBV4-3 to TRBJ2-5; 7 positions agree with TRBD2. This CDR3 is built from 15 residues. V was clipped by 1 base and J by 3 bases; unmatched bases: 5. CDR1 LGHNA and CDR2 YSLEER come from the germline V gene. The chain's CDR3 is CASSQGAGFEETQYF. The CDR3 nucleotides are TGCGCCAGCAGCCAAGGAGCGGGGTTCGAAGAGACCCAGTACTTC.

The rearrangement joins TRBV28 to TRBJ2-3, with TRBD1 matching over 9 bases. This CDR3 has 15 residues. The germline gives CDR1 MDHEN, CDR2 SYDVKM. V shed 5 bases and J 1 base; nucleotides not matched to a gene: 4. The CDR3 spells CASSTTGGGTDTQYF. CDR3 nucleotide sequence: TGTGCCAGCAGTACGACAGGGGGAGGCACAGATACGCAGTATTTT.

This chain joins TRBV7-6 and TRBJ1-5, with TRBD1 matching 9 bases. In germline, CDR1 is SGHVS, CDR2 FNYEAQ. The CDR3 runs to 15 residues. Trimming at V came to 1 base and at J to 4 bases, leaving 2 bases not matched to a gene. The chain's CDR3 is CASSLGGQGNQPQHF. CDR3 in DNA: TGTGCCAGCAGCTTAGGTGGACAGGGGAATCAGCCCCAGCATTTT.

This clone was observed once. The chain joins TRBV10-3 to TRBJ2-7; TRBD2 matches 8 bases. The CDR3 spans 13 residues. Germline assignment: CDR1 ENHRY and CDR2 SYGVKD. With 7 bases clipped from V and 2 bases from J, the junction kept 4 bases outside the gene matches. CDR3 sequence reads: CAIKRGGPYEQYF. DNA for the CDR3: TGTGCCATCAAACGGGGGGGCCCCTACGAGCAGTACTTC.

The chain is built from TRBV16 and TRBJ2-7; 10 positions match TRBD2. This CDR3 is 16 amino acids long. V lost 3 bases, J lost 2 bases, and 7 bases stayed unmatched. CDR1 is KGHSY and CDR2 is FQNENV in the germline V gene. The CDR3 nucleotides read TGTGCCAGCAGCCACCAAATCAGCGGGAGGGCCTACGAGCAGTACTTC. This sequence encodes CASSHQISGRAYEQYF.

The chain employs TRBV6-1 and TRBJ1-4, with 7 bases that match TRBD1. CDR1 is MNHNS and CDR2 is SASEGT in the germline V gene. The CDR3 sequence is 14 residues long. After removal of 5 bases from V and 6 bases from J, the junction contained 6 bases not matched to a gene. CDR3 nucleotides: TGTGCCAGCAGTCGGGAGACAGGGTATGAAAAACTGTTTTTT. It codes for CASSRETGYEKLFF.

The chain links TRBV29-1 to TRBJ2-5; TRBD1 matches 10 bases. Germline CDR1 reads SQVTM; CDR2 reads ANQGSEA. The ends lost 5 bases at V and 1 base at J; junction bases unmatched: 10. CDR3 size: 16 residues. The chain's CDR3 is CSVSPAGQGLQETQYF. In nucleotides, the CDR3 is TGCAGCGTTTCACCGGCGGGACAGGGGCTCCAAGAGACCCAGTACTTC.

Here the CDR3 DNA reads TGCGCCAGCAGCCAAGACCCCGTGAGACTAGCGGGGGCTTGCAATGAGCAGTTCTTC. It translates to CASSQDPVRLAGACNEQFF. This chain links TRBV4-3 with TRBJ2-1; 12 positions agree with TRBD2. The CDR3 runs 19 residues. The germline CDR1 and CDR2 sequences are LGHNA and YSLEER. Germline trimming cut 0 bases from V and 6 bases from J; bases unmatched to any gene: 12.

The chain combines TRBV5-1 with TRBJ1-1, with TRBD1 identical over 7 bases. The V and J ends lost 0 bases and 3 bases, in that order; junction bases with no gene match: 2. This CDR3 comprises 14 residues. CDR1 and CDR2 from the germline V gene are SGHRS and YFSETQ. The CDR3 sequence is CASSLEGAYTEAFF. CDR3 DNA: TGCGCCAGCAGCTTGGAGGGGGCGTACACTGAAGCTTTCTTT.

The chain uses TRBV2 and TRBJ2-5; D not resolved. The V end lost 8 bases, the J end lost 3 bases, and 19 bases lay between the germline ends. Germline values: CDR1 SNHLY, CDR2 FYNNEI. This CDR3 contains 15 residues. The CDR3: CASYLSVQVKETQYF. The DNA for the CDR3 is TGTGCCAGCTACCTCTCCGTGCAGGTCAAAGAGACCCAGTACTTC.